This T cell receptor (beta chain) was identified during a study of T-cell memory formation after mild COVID-19. About the study: Across donors, TCR clusters were largely donor specific.

Study results and limitations: Cross-reactive memory seemingly joined, as some responding clones were found in pre-infection memory.

Germline V gives CDR1 SGDLS, CDR2 YYNGEE. The V segment lost 3 bases and the J segment 0 bases; nucleotides outside the gene matches: 3. The CDR3 length is 16 residues. On this clonotype itself: Antigen: not known.

Each CDR3 protein is one row after TCRdb ran MiXCR on the 5' RACE reads. The repertoire holds about 57,000 distinct CDR3 sequences, with over 9% as singletons. The sequenced sample was PBMCs or a T cell subset sorted from them (not recorded which). V is TRBV9 and J is TRBJ2-2, with 9 bases that match TRBD1. The receptor's source is a man aged 18 to 29 who had mild COVID-19 (a few samples of this study predate the infection). Cell type and time point are not known. CDR3 sequence (DNA): TGTGCCAGCAGCGGAGACAGGGGGACGAACACCGGGGAGCTGTTTTTT. As protein: CASSGDRGTNTGELFF.